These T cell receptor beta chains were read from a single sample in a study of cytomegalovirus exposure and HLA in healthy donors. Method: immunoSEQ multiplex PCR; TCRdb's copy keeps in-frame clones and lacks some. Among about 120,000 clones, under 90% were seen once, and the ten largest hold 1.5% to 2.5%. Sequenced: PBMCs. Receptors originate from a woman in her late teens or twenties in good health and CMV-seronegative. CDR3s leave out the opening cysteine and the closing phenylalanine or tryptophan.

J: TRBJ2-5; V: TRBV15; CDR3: ATSRDVGQQETQY
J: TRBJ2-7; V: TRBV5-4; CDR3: ASSLDGGVYREQY
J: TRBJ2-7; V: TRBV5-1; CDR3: ASSLGQGSYEQY
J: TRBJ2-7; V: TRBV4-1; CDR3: ASSQDATGDYEQY
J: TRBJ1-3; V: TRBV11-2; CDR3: ASSLGQRKGNTIY
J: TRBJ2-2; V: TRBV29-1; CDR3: SVEGAGGITGELF
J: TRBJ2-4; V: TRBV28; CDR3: ASSLFGVRH
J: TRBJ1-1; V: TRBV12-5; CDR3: ASGLVRVSRDTEAF
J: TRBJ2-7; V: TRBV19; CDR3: ASSPFDISYEQY
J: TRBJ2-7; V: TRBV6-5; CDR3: ASSYRQLLYEQY
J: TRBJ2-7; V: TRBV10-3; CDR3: AIGPRIPRRLAGVNEQY
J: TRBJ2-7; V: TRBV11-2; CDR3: ASSLSRGNHEQY
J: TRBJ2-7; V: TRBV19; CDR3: ASSISGGAYEQY
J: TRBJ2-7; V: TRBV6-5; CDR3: ASSYVASGAGEQY
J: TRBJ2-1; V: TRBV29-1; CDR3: SGGAGGGYNEQF
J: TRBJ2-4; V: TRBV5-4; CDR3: ASSLGVAGFTKNIQY
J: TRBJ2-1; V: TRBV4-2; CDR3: ASSQAELAGYNEQF
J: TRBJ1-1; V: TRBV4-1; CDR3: ASSQDRYRWNTEAF
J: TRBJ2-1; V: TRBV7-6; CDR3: ASSLTDEQF
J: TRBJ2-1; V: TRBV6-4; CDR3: ASRPSGGAEQF
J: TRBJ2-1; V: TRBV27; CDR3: ASSPDSRLYNEQF
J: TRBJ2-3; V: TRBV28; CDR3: ASSLWTTGVNTDTQY
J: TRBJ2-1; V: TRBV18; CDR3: ASSPGIQGENEQF
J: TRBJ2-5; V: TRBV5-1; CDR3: ASSFTGTGIKTQY
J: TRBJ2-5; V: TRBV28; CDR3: ASSLWLWTGEQETQY
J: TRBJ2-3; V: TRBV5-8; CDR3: ASSFQLAGGDTQY
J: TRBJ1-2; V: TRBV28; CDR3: ASSLFTDYGYT
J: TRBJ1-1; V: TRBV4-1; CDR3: ASSPRQGMNTEAF
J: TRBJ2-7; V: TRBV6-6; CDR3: ASSWGTASYEQY
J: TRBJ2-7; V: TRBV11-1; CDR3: ASSSDPGTGNYEQY
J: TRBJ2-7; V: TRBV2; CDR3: ASRGLAPNEQY
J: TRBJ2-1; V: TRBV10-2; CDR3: ASSEGEEGNEQF
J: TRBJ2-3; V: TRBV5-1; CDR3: ASSLDKREWGTDTQY
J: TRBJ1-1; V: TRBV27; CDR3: ASSLGEGEDTEAF
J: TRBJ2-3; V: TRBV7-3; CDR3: ASSPGLGPDTQY
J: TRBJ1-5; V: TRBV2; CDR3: ATKQGDQPQH
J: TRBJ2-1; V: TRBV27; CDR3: ASKIDLNAYNEQF
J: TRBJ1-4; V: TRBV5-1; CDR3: ASSGQGLANEKLF
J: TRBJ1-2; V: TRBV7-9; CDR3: ASSSKRQDYGYT
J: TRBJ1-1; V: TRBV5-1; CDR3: ASSLELGATEAF
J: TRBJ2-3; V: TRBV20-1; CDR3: SARRVDTQY
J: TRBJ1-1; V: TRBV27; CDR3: ASSTLEATEAF
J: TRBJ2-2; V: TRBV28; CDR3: ATTEGAGTGELF
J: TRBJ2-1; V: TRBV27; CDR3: ASSLLPAGQLTYNEQF
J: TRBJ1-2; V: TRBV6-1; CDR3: ASSEITGLGYT
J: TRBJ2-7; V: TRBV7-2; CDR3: ASNRRASGRGEQY
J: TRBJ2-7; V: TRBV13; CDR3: ASSFLGIDEQY
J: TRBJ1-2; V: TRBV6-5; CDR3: ASSYQGLNYGYT
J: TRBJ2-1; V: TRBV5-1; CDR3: ASSSSSGGSYNEQF
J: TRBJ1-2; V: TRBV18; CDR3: ASSPGQTTHGYT
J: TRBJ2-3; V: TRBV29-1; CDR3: SLTGGGSGYLPDTQY
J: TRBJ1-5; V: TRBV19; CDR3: ASSIGNQPQH
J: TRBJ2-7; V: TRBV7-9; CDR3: ASSLVGTNYEQY
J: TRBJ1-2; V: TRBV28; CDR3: ASSPPGQHYGYT
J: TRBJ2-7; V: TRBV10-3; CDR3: AISERTSGTYEQY
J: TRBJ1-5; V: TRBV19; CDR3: ASSSFEGQYTDQPQH
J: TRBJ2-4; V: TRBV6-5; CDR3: ASSYDRELNIQY
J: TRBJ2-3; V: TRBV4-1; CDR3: ASSPTGGTDTQY
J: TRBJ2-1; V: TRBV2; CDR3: ASNSYGSNEQF